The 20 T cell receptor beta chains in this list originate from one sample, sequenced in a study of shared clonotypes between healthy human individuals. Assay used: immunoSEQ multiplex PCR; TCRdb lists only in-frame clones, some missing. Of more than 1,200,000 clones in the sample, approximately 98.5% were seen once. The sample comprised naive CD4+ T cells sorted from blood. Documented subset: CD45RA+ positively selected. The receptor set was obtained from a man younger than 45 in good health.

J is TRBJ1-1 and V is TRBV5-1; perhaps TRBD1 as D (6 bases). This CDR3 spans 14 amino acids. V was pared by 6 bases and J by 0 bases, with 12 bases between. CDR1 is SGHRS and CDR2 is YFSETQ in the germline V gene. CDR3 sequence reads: CASTTTGLNTEAFF. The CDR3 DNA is TGCGCCAGCACTACCACAGGGTTGAACACTGAAGCTTTCTTT.

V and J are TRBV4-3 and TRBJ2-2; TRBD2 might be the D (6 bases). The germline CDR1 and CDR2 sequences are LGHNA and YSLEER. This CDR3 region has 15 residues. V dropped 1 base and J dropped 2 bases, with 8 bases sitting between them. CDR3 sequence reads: CASSQVGLNTGELFF. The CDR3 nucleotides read TGCGCCAGCAGCCAAGTGGGACTTAACACCGGGGAGCTGTTTTTT.

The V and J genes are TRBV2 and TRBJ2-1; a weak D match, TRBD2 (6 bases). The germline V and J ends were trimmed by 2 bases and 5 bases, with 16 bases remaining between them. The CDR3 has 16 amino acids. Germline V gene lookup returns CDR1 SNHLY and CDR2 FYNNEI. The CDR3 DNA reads TGTGCCAGCAGTGAATCGGAGGCCAGGAGGGACAATGAGCAGTTCTTC. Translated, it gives CASSESEARRDNEQFF.

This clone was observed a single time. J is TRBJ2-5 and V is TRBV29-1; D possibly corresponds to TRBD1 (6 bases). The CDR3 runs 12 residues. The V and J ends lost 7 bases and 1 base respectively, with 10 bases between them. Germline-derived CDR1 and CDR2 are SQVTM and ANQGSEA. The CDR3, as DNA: TGCAGCGGCACAGGGTCCCAAGAGACCCAGTACTTC. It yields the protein CSGTGSQETQYF.

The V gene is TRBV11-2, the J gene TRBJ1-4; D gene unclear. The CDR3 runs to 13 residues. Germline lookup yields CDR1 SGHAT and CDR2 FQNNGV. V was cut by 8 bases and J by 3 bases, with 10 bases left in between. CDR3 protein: CASRRGPNEKLFF. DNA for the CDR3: TGTGCCAGCCGGCGGGGTCCTAATGAAAAACTGTTTTTT.

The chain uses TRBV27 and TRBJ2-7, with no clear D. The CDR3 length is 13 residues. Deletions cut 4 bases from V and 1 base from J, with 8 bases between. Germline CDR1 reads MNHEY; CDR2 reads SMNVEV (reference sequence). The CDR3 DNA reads TGTGCCAGCAGTTCTATATGGTCCTACGAGCAGTACTTC. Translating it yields CASSSIWSYEQYF.

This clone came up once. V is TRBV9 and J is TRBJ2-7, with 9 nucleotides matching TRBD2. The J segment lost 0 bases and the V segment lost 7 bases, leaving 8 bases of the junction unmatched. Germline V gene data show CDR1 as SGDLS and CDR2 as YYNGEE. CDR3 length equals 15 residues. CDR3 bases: TGTGCCAGCTCTCGACTAGCGGAGAACTCCTACGAGCAGTACTTC. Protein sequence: CASSRLAENSYEQYF.

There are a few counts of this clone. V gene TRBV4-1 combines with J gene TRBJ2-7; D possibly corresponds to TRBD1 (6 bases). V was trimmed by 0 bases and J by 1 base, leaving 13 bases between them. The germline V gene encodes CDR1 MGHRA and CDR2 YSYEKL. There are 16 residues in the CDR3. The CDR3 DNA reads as TGCGCCAGCAGCCAAGATTTCCGGACAGCGTCCTACGAGCAGTACTTC. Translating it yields CASSQDFRTASYEQYF.

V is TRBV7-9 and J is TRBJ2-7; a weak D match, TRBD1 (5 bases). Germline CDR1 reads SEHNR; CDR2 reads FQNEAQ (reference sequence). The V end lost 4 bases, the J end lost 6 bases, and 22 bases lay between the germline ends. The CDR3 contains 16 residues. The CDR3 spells CASSSPLRAGASEQYF. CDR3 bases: TGTGCCAGCAGCTCTCCTCTCAGGGCTGGGGCCTCCGAGCAGTACTTC.

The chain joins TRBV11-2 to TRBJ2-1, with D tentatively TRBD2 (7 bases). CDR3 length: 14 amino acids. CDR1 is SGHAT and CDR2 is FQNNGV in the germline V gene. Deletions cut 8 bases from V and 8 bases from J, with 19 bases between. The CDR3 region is CASRREGGPHEQFF. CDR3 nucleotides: TGTGCCAGCCGAAGGGAGGGGGGGCCGCATGAGCAGTTCTTC.

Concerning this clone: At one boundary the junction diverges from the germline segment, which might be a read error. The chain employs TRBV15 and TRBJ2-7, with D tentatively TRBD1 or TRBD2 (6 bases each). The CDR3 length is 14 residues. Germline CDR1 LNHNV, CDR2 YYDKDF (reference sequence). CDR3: CATSREEGNRVTDF. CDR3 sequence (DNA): TGTGCCACCAGCAGAGAGGAGGGGAACAGGGTGACGGACTTC.

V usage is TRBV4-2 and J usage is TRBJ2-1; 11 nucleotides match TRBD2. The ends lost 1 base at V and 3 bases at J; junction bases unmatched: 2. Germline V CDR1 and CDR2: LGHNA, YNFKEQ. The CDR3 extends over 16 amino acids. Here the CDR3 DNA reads TGTGCCAGCAGCCAAGTCGGGACTAGCGGCTACAATGAGCAGTTCTTC. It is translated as CASSQVGTSGYNEQFF.

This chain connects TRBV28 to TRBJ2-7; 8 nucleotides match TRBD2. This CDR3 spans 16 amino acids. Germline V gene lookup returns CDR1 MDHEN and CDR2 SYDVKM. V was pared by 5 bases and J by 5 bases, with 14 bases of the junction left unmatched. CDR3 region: CASSRPESGSRNEQYF. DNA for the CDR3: TGTGCCAGCAGTCGCCCAGAGAGCGGGAGCCGGAACGAGCAGTACTTC.

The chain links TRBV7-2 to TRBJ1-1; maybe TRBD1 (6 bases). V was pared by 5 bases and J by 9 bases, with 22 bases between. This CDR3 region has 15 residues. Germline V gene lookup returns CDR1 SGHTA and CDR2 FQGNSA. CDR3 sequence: CASSTFLGGQIKAFF. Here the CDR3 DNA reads TGTGCCAGCAGCACATTCCTGGGGGGGCAGATAAAAGCTTTCTTT.

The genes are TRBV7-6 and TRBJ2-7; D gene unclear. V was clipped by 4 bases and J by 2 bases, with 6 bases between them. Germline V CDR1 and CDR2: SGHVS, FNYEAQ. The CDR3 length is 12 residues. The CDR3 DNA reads TGTGCCAGCAGCTCCCGTCCCTACGAGCAGTACTTC. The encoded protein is CASSSRPYEQYF.

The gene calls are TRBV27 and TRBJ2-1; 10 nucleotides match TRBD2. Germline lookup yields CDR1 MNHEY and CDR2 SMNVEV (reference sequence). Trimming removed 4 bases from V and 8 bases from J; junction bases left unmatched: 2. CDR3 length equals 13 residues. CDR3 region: CASSSTSGYEQFF. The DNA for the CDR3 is TGTGCCAGCAGTTCGACTAGCGGGTATGAGCAGTTCTTC.

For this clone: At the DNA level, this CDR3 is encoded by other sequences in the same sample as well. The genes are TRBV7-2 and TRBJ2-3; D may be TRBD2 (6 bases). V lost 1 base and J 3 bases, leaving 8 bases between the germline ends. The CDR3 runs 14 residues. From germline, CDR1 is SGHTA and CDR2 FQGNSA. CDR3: CASSLVGRTDTQYF. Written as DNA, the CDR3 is TGTGCCAGCAGCTTAGTCGGGAGAACAGATACGCAGTATTTT.

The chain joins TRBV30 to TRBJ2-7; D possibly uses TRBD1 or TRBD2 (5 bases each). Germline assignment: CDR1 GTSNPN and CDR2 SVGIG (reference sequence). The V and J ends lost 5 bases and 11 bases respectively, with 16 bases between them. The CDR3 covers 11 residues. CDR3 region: CAWRSGPQEYF. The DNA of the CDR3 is TGTGCCTGGCGATCGGGGCCACAAGAGTACTTC.

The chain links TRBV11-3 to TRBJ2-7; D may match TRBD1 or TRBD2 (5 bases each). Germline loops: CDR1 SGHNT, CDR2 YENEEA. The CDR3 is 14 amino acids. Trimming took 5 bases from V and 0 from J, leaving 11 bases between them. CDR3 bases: TGTGCCAGCAGCCCGGGGACGAACTCCTACGAGCAGTACTTC. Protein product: CASSPGTNSYEQYF. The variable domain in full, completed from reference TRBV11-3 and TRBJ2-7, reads EAGVVQSPRYKIIEKKQPVAFWCNPISGHNTLYWYLQNLGQGPELLIRYENEEAVDDSQLPKDRFSAERLKGVDSTLKIQPAELGDSAVYLCASSPGTNSYEQYFGPGTRLTVT.

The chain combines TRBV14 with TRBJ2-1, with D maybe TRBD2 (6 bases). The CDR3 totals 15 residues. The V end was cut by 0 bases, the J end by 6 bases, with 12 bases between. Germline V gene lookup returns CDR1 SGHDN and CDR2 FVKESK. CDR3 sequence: CASSQEHRRGNEQFF. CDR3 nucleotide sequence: TGTGCCAGCAGCCAAGAACACAGGCGGGGCAATGAGCAGTTCTTC.